The present T cell receptor (beta chain) was sequenced within a study of identical twins. Findings and limits, study-wide: Findings came from cross-sectional statistics, without long-term follow-up of donors. Cord blood's abundant beta clonotypes had fewer insertions, unlike memory repertoires. Models predicted less out-of-frame TCR alpha sharing in monozygotic twins than was found.

This clonotype was counted many times. What it recognizes is unknown. TCRdb re-derived calls from the 5' RACE reads in MiXCR, one entry per CDR3 protein. The sample lists a few hundred thousand distinct CDR3 sequences, approximately 8.6% seen once, with less than 4% in the top ten. Germline V gene sequence: CDR1 LGHNA, CDR2 YSLEER. Deletions cut 4 bases from V and 4 bases from J, with 22 bases between. The CDR3 totals 18 residues. The sample was also linked to a second study, of yellow fever vaccine responses in identical twins. According to that study: Twins' vaccine T cell responses reportedly seemed partly convergent and partly personalized.

This TCR was recovered from a woman aged 18-29 years in good health. Sequencing input: CD8+ T cells sorted from blood. This chain connects TRBV4-3 to TRBJ2-2; D might be TRBD2 (6 bases). CDR3 residues: CASSLQVGEQRVTGELFF. Here the CDR3 DNA reads TGCGCCAGCAGCCTCCAAGTTGGGGAACAGCGGGTCACCGGGGAGCTGTTTTTT.